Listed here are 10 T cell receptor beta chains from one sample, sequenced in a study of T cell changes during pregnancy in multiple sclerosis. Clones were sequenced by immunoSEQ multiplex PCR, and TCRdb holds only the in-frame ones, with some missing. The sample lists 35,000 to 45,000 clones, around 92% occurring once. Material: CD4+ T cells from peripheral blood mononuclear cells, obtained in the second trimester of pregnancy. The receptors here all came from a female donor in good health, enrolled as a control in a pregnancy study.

CDR3 in DNA: TGTGCTAGTGGTCCCAAGCCCCGACAGGGCCGTCTGAACACTGAAGCTTTCTTT. This codes for CASGPKPRQGRLNTEAFF. V gene TRBV12-5 combines with J gene TRBJ1-1; 7 bases agree with TRBD1. Germline CDR1 reads LGHNT; CDR2 reads FRNRAP. The CDR3 is 18 residues long. J lost 0 bases, V lost 5 bases, and 15 bases had no gene match.

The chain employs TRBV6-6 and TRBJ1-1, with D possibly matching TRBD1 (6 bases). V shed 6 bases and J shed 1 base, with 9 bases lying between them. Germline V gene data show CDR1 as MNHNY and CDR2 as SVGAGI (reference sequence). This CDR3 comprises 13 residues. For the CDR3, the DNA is TGTGCCAGCAGCCGACAGGAGAACACTGAAGCTTTCTTT. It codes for CASSRQENTEAFF.

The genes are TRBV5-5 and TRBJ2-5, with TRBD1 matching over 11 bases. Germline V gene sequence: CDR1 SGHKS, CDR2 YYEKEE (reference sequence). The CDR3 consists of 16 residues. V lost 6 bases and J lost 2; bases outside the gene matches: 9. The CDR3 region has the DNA TGTGCCAGCAACAGGCGAAGGGACAGGGGGCAAGAGACCCAGTACTTC. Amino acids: CASNRRRDRGQETQYF.

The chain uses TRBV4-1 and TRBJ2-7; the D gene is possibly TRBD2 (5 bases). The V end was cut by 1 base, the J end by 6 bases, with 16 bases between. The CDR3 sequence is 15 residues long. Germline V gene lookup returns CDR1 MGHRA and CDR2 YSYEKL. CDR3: CASSQGWGDGAEQYF. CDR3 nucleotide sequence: TGCGCCAGCAGCCAAGGATGGGGAGACGGTGCCGAGCAGTACTTC.

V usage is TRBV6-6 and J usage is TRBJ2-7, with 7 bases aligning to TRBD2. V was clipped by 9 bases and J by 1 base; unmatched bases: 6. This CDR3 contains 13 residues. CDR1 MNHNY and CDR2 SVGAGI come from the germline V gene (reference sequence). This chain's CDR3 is CASWGGSSYEQYF. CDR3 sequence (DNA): TGTGCCAGTTGGGGCGGGAGTTCCTACGAGCAGTACTTC.

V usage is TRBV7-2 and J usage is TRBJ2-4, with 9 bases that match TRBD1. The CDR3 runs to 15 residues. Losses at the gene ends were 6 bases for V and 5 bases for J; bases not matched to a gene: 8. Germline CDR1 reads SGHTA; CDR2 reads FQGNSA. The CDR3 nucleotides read TGTGCCAGCAGGGAACGGGACAGGGTTGAAAACATTCAGTACTTC. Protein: CASRERDRVENIQYF. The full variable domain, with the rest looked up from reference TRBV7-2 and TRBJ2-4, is GAGVSQSPSNKVTEKGKDVELRCDPISGHTALYWYRQSLGQGLEFLIYFQGNSAPDKSGLPSDRFSAERTGGSVSTLTIQRTQQEDSAVYLCASRERDRVENIQYFGAGTRLSVL.

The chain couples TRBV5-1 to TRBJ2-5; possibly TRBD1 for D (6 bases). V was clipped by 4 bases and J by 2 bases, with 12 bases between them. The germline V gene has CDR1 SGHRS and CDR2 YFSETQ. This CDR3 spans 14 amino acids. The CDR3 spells CASSHQGLQETQYF. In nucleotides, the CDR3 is TGCGCCAGCAGCCACCAGGGGTTACAAGAGACCCAGTACTTC. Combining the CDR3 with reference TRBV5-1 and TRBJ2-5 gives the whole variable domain KAGVTQTPRYLIKTRGQQVTLSCSPISGHRSVSWYQQTPGQGLQFLFEYFSETQRNKGNFPGRFSGRQFSNSRSEMNVSTLELGDSALYLCASSHQGLQETQYFGPGTRLLVL.

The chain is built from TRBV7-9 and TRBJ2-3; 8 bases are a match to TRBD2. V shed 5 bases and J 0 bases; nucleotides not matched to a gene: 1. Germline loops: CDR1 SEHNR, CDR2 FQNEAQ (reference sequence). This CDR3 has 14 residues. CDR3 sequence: CASSTGGSTDTQYF. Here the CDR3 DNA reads TGTGCCAGCAGCACGGGGGGGAGCACAGATACGCAGTATTTT. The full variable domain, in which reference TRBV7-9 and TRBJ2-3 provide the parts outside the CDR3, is DTGVSQNPRHKITKRGQNVTFRCDPISEHNRLYWYRQTLGQGPEFLTYFQNEAQLEKSRLLSDRFSAERPKGSFSTLEIQRTEQGDSAMYLCASSTGGSTDTQYFGPGTRLTVL.

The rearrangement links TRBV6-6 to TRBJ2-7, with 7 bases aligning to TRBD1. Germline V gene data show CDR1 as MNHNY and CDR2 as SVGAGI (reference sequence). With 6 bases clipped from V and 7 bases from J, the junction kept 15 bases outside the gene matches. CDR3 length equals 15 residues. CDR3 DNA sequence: TGTGCCAGCAGACCAGGACAGGCTCTTTTGGGAGAGCAGTACTTC. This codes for CASRPGQALLGEQYF.

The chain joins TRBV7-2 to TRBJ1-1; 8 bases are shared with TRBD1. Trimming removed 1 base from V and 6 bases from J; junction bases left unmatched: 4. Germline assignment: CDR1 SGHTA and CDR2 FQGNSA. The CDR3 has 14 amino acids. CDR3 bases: TGTGCCAGCAGCTTAGTGGGACAGGTTGCTGAAGCTTTCTTT. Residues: CASSLVGQVAEAFF.